The present T cell receptor beta chain was sequenced within a study of blood T cell repertoires in COVID-19. Overall study: There were acute and convalescent COVID-19 samples, and they came from the United States, Italy and Spain. PBMCs, B-cell-depleted T cells, or T cells provided the cDNA or gDNA that made up the material.

The CDR3 spans 14 residues. The germline V and J ends were trimmed by 9 bases and 2 bases, with 17 bases remaining between them. CDR1 LNHDA and CDR2 SQIVND come from the germline V gene (reference sequence). Methods used by the authors: Amplifying reference gene primers gave estimates of nucleated cell counts. The repertoire was sequenced with immunoSEQ multiplex PCR; TCRdb's copy has only in-frame clones and lacks some. V, J and clone size are those of that table, while D and trimming were read from the DNA. The profile shows some 320,000 clones, about 90% of them singletons. The source of this sequence is a woman aged 45-60 years who had recovered from COVID-19. The chain is built from TRBV19 and TRBJ2-7, with D perhaps TRBD2 (7 bases). The sequencing input was peripheral blood. In DNA, the CDR3 is TGTGCCAGCGCCTCTAGGGGGGGGGCCTACGAGCAGTACTTC. Its translation is CASASRGGAYEQYF.